These T cell receptor beta chains were read from a single sample in a study of shared clonotypes between healthy human individuals. Profiled with immunoSEQ multiplex PCR; TCRdb holds only in-frame clones, not every one. The table has 2 million to 2.5 million clones, just over 90% seen once. Material: naive CD8+ T cells from PBMCs. Source of these receptors: a man younger than 35 in good health. Some clones in this sample may be carry-over from other donors' samples. Each CDR3 is given with its conserved first and last residue.

j_gene	len	v_gene	CDR3aa
TRBJ2-1	16	TRBV4-2	CASSHPGLAVGNEQFF
TRBJ1-1	18	TRBV30	CAWSEYMTGNGGTDEAFF
TRBJ1-2	14	TRBV29-1	CSVKSTANRYGYTF
TRBJ2-5	14	TRBV5-6	CASSFGRYQETQYF
TRBJ2-7	14	TRBV5-1	CASSLGDASYEQYF
TRBJ2-5	13	TRBV4-3	CASSRTSRETQYF
TRBJ2-1	19	TRBV11-2	CASSLQGNLAGKEYNEQFF
TRBJ2-7	13	TRBV11-1	CASTWGHSYEQYF
TRBJ2-3	16	TRBV25-1	CASRGPSGPHTDTQYF
TRBJ2-7	15	TRBV4-1	CASSQAIRTTYEQYF
TRBJ2-5	17	TRBV28	CASSLMAGGSVLETQYF
TRBJ1-2	18	TRBV15	CATSRDSYLGPGPYGYTF
TRBJ1-5	17	TRBV2	CASRADRELSSDQPQHF
TRBJ1-1	16	TRBV11-2	CASSLYYRQGDTEAFF
TRBJ1-2	12	TRBV5-4	CASNRGPYDYTF
TRBJ2-1	16	TRBV27	CASSPFWTSGSGEQFF
TRBJ2-5	16	TRBV28	CASRSFFRDFQETQYF
TRBJ2-1	16	TRBV27	CASSPRAGSSYNEQFF
TRBJ2-1	13	TRBV4-3	CASSQGLGNEQFF
TRBJ2-7	13	TRBV7-9	CASSLDSGYEQYF
TRBJ1-1	12	TRBV29-1	CSGTQGYTEAFF
TRBJ2-4	14	TRBV6-6	CASGYREPKNIQYF
TRBJ2-3	14	TRBV19	CASNALSSTDTQYF
TRBJ1-2	15	TRBV27	CASSYGSTGGDGYTF
TRBJ2-1	16	TRBV18	CASSPIGQGRYNEQFF
TRBJ1-2	14	TRBV25-1	CASSEWGEDYGYTF
TRBJ2-7	15	TRBV7-2	CASSLATSGIYEQYF
TRBJ2-7	11	TRBV10-1	CASSEGGEQYF
TRBJ1-3	13	TRBV5-6	CASSLGSGNTIYF
TRBJ2-1	16	TRBV5-8	CASRRRGADHYNEQFF
TRBJ2-4	20	TRBV7-2	CASSLATPGDISLAKNIQYF
TRBJ2-1	14	TRBV9	CASSVAGANNEQFF
TRBJ2-1	14	TRBV7-2	CASSTPEVYNEQFF
TRBJ1-5	15	TRBV19	CASSIPPPGAQPQHF
TRBJ2-2	16	TRBV7-3	CASSPVGTENTGELFF
TRBJ1-3	16	TRBV9	CASSARQVLSGNTIYF
TRBJ2-6	17	TRBV27	CASSLRSGSSGANVLTF
TRBJ1-1	14	TRBV7-9	CASSLRDREPEAFF
TRBJ2-1	16	TRBV6-5	CASSYPAGGAYNEQFF
TRBJ2-5	16	TRBV5-6	CASSKPGQGDQETQYF
TRBJ1-3	14	TRBV28	CASSPGQPGNTIYF
TRBJ2-7	17	TRBV5-4	CASSSELAGVPSYEQYF
TRBJ1-2	18	TRBV15	CATSRDLDRGPANYGYTF
TRBJ2-1	12	TRBV7-9	CASSPRGDEQFF
TRBJ1-1	16	TRBV4-1	CASSQDWGGTNTEAFF
TRBJ1-1	14	TRBV6-4	CASSVDSLNTEAFF
TRBJ2-7	15	TRBV4-1	CASSPQDRAAYEQYF
TRBJ1-1	15	TRBV18	CASSPLGSLNTEAFF
TRBJ2-7	15	TRBV9	CASSATPGPHGEQYF
TRBJ2-1	11	TRBV11-2	CASIVRAQQFF
TRBJ2-2	14	TRBV6-1	CASIGEVGTGELFF
TRBJ1-1	12	TRBV19	CASSLRGTEAFF
TRBJ1-1	13	TRBV29-1	CSVKGGANTEAFF
TRBJ2-3	10	TRBV29-1	CSVEDWDAYF
TRBJ2-7	16	TRBV7-9	CASSPFPQGVTYEQYF
TRBJ2-7	19	TRBV11-2	CASSLVGTSGRAGNYEQYF
TRBJ2-1	15	TRBV2	CASRLLAGDVDEQFF
TRBJ1-3	15	TRBV15	CATSRVDRDRNTIYF
TRBJ2-3	19	TRBV7-6	CASSLGNYGTSGRGHTQYF